The 32 T cell receptor beta chains reported below all come from one sample, sequenced in a study of graft-versus-host responses after intestinal transplantation. The data were produced by immunoSEQ multiplex PCR, yet TCRdb's version contains in-frame clones alone and is incomplete. This sample carries 8,000 to 9,500 clones, roughly 30% of them seen once, and the ten largest clones take 2% to 2.5%. Responders (roughly 200,000, CFSE-labeled) were co-plated with roughly 200,000 irradiated, violet-dye-labeled stimulators. The material sequenced was alloreactive CD8+ T cells from a mixed lymphocyte reaction culture, taken before intestinal transplant. The subset here: CFSE-low proliferating T cells sorted from roughly 6-day pre-transplant mixed lymphocyte reaction (GvH or HvG direction). The receptor set was obtained from a human patient who received an intestinal transplant.

This clone occurred a few times. The chain links TRBV7-6 to TRBJ2-3; 7 nucleotides agree with TRBD2. This CDR3 region has 15 residues. Trimming at V came to 5 bases and at J to 2 bases, leaving 7 bases not matched to a gene. Germline CDR1 is SGHVS and CDR2 is FNYEAQ. The CDR3 loop reads CASSLGRGYTDTQYF. CDR3 sequence (DNA): TGTGCCAGCAGCCTAGGGAGGGGCTACACAGATACGCAGTATTTT.

This clone is medium-sized by share. The chain is built from TRBV6-5 and TRBJ1-1; tentatively, D is TRBD1 (5 bases). The germline gives CDR1 MNHEY, CDR2 SVGAGI. V was cut by 6 bases and J by 7 bases, with 18 bases left in between. The CDR3 is 14 residues long. CDR3 nucleotide sequence: TGTGCCAGCAGCTACCCAAGTTGGGGGGGTGAAGCTTTCTTT. As protein: CASSYPSWGGEAFF.

The rearrangement links TRBV27 to TRBJ2-7; weak D call: TRBD2 (5 bases). Germline lookup yields CDR1 MNHEY and CDR2 SMNVEV (reference sequence). The CDR3 loop spans 13 amino acids. Trimming took off 6 bases at V and 0 bases at J, with 9 bases between the two ends. The CDR3 sequence is CASSHSVSYEQYF. CDR3 nucleotide sequence: TGTGCCAGCAGCCATAGCGTCTCCTACGAGCAGTACTTC.

CDR3 residues: CASSLGGDYGYTF. The CDR3 bases are TGTGCCAGCAGCTTGGGGGGGGACTATGGCTACACCTTC. The rearrangement links TRBV5-4 to TRBJ1-2, with D perhaps matching TRBD1 (5 bases). The CDR3 extends over 13 amino acids. Deletions cut 0 bases from V and 3 bases from J, with 6 bases between. The germline V gene has CDR1 SGHNT and CDR2 YYREEE (reference sequence).

This clone occurred a few times. The V call is TRBV7-8, the J call TRBJ2-7; D remains ambiguous. The ends were cut back, 2 bases at V and 0 bases at J, with 5 bases in the middle. Looked up from germline, CDR1 is SGHVS and CDR2 is FQNEAQ. This CDR3 contains 13 residues. CDR3 coding DNA: TGTGCCAGCAGCTTATTCTCCTCCTACGAGCAGTACTTC. Amino acids: CASSLFSSYEQYF.

This clone rates as medium-sized. The rearrangement uses TRBV10-1 and TRBJ2-7; weak D call: TRBD1 (5 bases). V was trimmed by 4 bases and J by 1 base, leaving 17 bases between them. From germline, CDR1 is WNHNN and CDR2 SYGVQD (reference sequence). The CDR3 totals 16 residues. CDR3 coding DNA: TGCGCCAGCAGTGGGAGTCAGGGAAAATTGTCCTACGAGCAGTACTTC. Its protein product is CASSGSQGKLSYEQYF.

The rearrangement uses TRBV9 and TRBJ2-1; 8 bases line up with TRBD2. CDR3 length equals 16 residues. Germline trimming cut 0 bases from V and 9 bases from J; bases unmatched to any gene: 11. Germline V lookup: CDR1 SGDLS, CDR2 YYNGEE. CDR3 sequence: CASSVVSWTGGAEQFF. The CDR3 DNA reads TGTGCCAGCAGCGTAGTTAGTTGGACCGGGGGGGCTGAGCAGTTCTTC.

The J gene is TRBJ1-6, the V gene TRBV2, with 7 bases fitting TRBD1. Germline trimming cut 2 bases from V and 2 bases from J; bases unmatched to any gene: 6. The CDR3 has 17 residues. Looked up from germline, CDR1 is SNHLY and CDR2 is FYNNEI. CDR3 nucleotides: TGTGCCAGCAGTGAACAGCACAGGGGAGCCTATAATTCACCCCTCCACTTT. Protein: CASSEQHRGAYNSPLHF.

This clone turned up a few times. The chain carries TRBV7-8 and TRBJ2-1, with 8 positions matching TRBD2. Per the germline V gene, CDR1 is SGHVS and CDR2 is FQNEAQ. The J segment lost 8 bases and the V segment lost 1 base, leaving 7 bases of the junction unmatched. CDR3 length: 15 residues. The CDR3 region is CASSLGVTSADEQFF. The CDR3 DNA sequence: TGTGCCAGCAGCTTAGGTGTGACTAGCGCGGATGAGCAGTTCTTC.

The J gene is TRBJ2-3, the V gene TRBV6-1; D gene ambiguous. V shed 2 bases and J shed 14 bases, with 17 bases lying between them. Germline values: CDR1 MNHNS, CDR2 SASEGT. This CDR3 is 13 amino acids long. CDR3 loop: CASSELLAEGLYF. The CDR3 nucleotides read TGTGCCAGCAGTGAATTATTAGCCGAAGGTCTGTATTTT.

This clone came up a few times. The chain couples TRBV30 to TRBJ1-6, with D unclear. Germline V gives CDR1 GTSNPN, CDR2 SVGIG (reference sequence). Trimming took off 0 bases at V and 10 bases at J, with 22 bases between the two ends. This CDR3 region has 17 residues. The CDR3, as DNA: TGTGCCTGGAGTGTAAGTGTCGGGGTGAATGTGAGATCACCCCTCCACTTT. Translating gives CAWSVSVGVNVRSPLHF.

The J gene is TRBJ2-7, the V gene TRBV29-1; 7 bases agree with TRBD2. V lost 1 base and J lost 4; bases outside the gene matches: 13. Germline V gene lookup returns CDR1 SQVTM and CDR2 ANQGSEA. There are 16 residues in the CDR3. The CDR3 loop reads CSVEGWRGGSIYEQYF. The CDR3 region has the DNA TGCAGCGTTGAAGGATGGAGGGGCGGGAGTATTTACGAGCAGTACTTC.

The sample holds a few counts of this clone. The chain recombines TRBV4-1 with TRBJ2-1; D unclear. Between the trimmed V and J ends, which lost 1 base and 4 bases, there was a span of 11 bases. There are 15 residues in the CDR3. Germline V gene sequence: CDR1 MGHRA, CDR2 YSYEKL. This chain's CDR3 is CASSQGVYEYNEQFF. As DNA, the CDR3 is TGCGCCAGCAGCCAAGGAGTCTACGAGTACAATGAGCAGTTCTTC.

V is TRBV5-1 and J is TRBJ2-3; 10 bases line up with TRBD2. The V and J ends lost 4 bases and 0 bases, in that order; junction bases with no gene match: 5. Germline V gene lookup returns CDR1 SGHRS and CDR2 YFSETQ. This CDR3 contains 16 residues. CDR3 sequence: CASSPGLAASTDTQYF. The CDR3 nucleotides read TGCGCCAGCAGCCCTGGACTAGCGGCGAGCACAGATACGCAGTATTTT.

This clone has a handful of counts. The V and J genes are TRBV28 and TRBJ2-1, with 9 positions matching TRBD2. CDR1 is MDHEN and CDR2 is SYDVKM in the germline V gene. CDR3 length: 15 residues. V lost 4 bases to trimming and J lost 4 bases; unmatched junction nucleotides: 5. The CDR3 protein is CASSSGTSLYNEQFF. The CDR3 DNA sequence: TGTGCCAGCAGTTCCGGGACTAGCCTTTACAATGAGCAGTTCTTC.

By its share, this clone is medium-sized. The chain joins TRBV30 to TRBJ1-4, with D uncertain. This CDR3 comprises 15 residues. Per germline, CDR1 GTSNPN and CDR2 SVGIG (reference sequence). Trimming shortened V by 0 bases and J by 0 bases, and 8 bases separated the two germline ends. The DNA of the CDR3 is TGTGCCTGGAGTGTCTTGCAGGCAACTAATGAAAAACTGTTTTTT. It translates to CAWSVLQATNEKLFF.

This clone has a handful of counts. The J gene is TRBJ2-7, the V gene TRBV9, with TRBD2 identical over 8 bases. The V gene's germline CDR1 is SGDLS and CDR2 YYNGEE. This CDR3 is built from 13 residues. The ends lost 4 bases at V and 4 bases at J; junction bases unmatched: 4. The chain's CDR3 is CASSLGTSYEQYF. In DNA, the CDR3 is TGTGCCAGCAGCCTCGGGACTAGTTACGAGCAGTACTTC.

This chain connects TRBV14 to TRBJ2-1; D uncertain. There are 14 residues in the CDR3. The germline V gene has CDR1 SGHDN and CDR2 FVKESK. Trimming took off 4 bases at V and 0 bases at J, with 7 bases between the two ends. Here the CDR3 reads CASSRQFSYNEQFF. DNA of the CDR3: TGTGCCAGCAGCCGTCAATTCTCCTACAATGAGCAGTTCTTC.

The V and J genes are TRBV4-2 and TRBJ2-3, with D tentatively TRBD1 (6 bases). Germline CDR1 is LGHNA and CDR2 is YNFKEQ. V lost 0 bases and J 3 bases, leaving 13 bases between the germline ends. The length of the CDR3 is 16 residues. CDR3 DNA sequence: TGTGCCAGCAGCCAAGATCTTGGGGGCCGGACAGATACGCAGTATTTT. This codes for CASSQDLGGRTDTQYF.

This clone was seen only a few times. This rearrangement joins TRBV7-9 to TRBJ1-5; TRBD1 is a possible D gene (6 bases). The CDR3 runs to 15 residues. V was shortened by 6 bases and J by 4 bases, with 16 bases between the two germline ends. Germline V gives CDR1 SEHNR, CDR2 FQNEAQ (reference sequence). CDR3 sequence (DNA): TGTGCCAGCAGTGAAGGTTACAGGGTAAATCAGCCCCAGCATTTT. Amino acid sequence: CASSEGYRVNQPQHF.

The J gene is TRBJ2-7, the V gene TRBV7-8; tentatively, D is TRBD2 (5 bases). Trimming removed 5 bases from V and 0 bases from J, with 8 bases in between. CDR3 size: 13 residues. From germline, CDR1 is SGHVS and CDR2 FQNEAQ. CDR3 coding DNA: TGTGCCAGCAGCGCGGGTAGCTCCTACGAGCAGTACTTC. It yields the protein CASSAGSSYEQYF.

This clone is categorized as medium-sized. The chain has TRBV27 and TRBJ1-3; perhaps TRBD1 as D (6 bases). This CDR3 comprises 13 residues. The germline V gene has CDR1 MNHEY and CDR2 SMNVEV (reference sequence). Trimming removed 4 bases at V and 4 bases at J, with 8 bases between. This CDR3 is CASSSQGGNTIYF. CDR3 bases: TGTGCCAGCAGTTCACAGGGAGGAAACACCATATATTTT.

The chain employs TRBV7-9 and TRBJ2-4, with D unresolved. The CDR3 is 14 residues long. From germline, CDR1 is SEHNR and CDR2 FQNEAQ (reference sequence). Trimming cost V 4 bases and J 0 bases, with 7 bases left between them. The CDR3 sequence is CASSSPLAKNIQYF. CDR3 nucleotide sequence: TGTGCCAGCAGCTCCCCCCTAGCCAAAAACATTCAGTACTTC.

This clone counts as medium-sized. The chain is built from TRBV7-2 and TRBJ1-2; D call uncertain. Trimming pared 1 base from V and 2 bases from J, leaving 11 bases between. From germline, CDR1 is SGHTA and CDR2 FQGNSA. The CDR3 sequence is 15 residues long. The CDR3 sequence is CASSLGLGGNYGYTF. Written as DNA, the CDR3 is TGTGCCAGCAGCTTAGGGCTGGGAGGGAACTATGGCTACACCTTC.

V usage is TRBV7-6 and J usage is TRBJ1-2; tentatively, D is TRBD1 (5 bases). V shed 5 bases and J shed 5 bases, with 12 bases lying between them. This CDR3 is 13 amino acids long. Germline CDR1 SGHVS, CDR2 FNYEAQ. CDR3: CASSRGGIYGYTF. For the CDR3, the DNA is TGTGCCAGCAGCCGGGGGGGGATTTATGGCTACACCTTC.

By frequency in the sample, this clone is medium-sized (0.01 to 0.1%). The V call is TRBV15, the J call TRBJ2-7; TRBD1 matches at 12 bases. V lost 6 bases and J lost 4; bases outside the gene matches: 4. The CDR3 is 14 amino acids. Germline CDR1 and CDR2: LNHNV and YYDKDF (reference sequence). DNA for the CDR3: TGTGCCACCAGGAGGGACAGGGGGCCGTACGAGCAGTACTTC. Translating it yields CATRRDRGPYEQYF.

This sequence joins TRBV4-1 and TRBJ2-3; the match to TRBD2 covers 7 bases. V trimming: 7 bases; J trimming: 6 bases; junction bases outside the gene matches: 16. Germline CDR1 MGHRA, CDR2 YSYEKL. This CDR3 comprises 16 residues. The CDR3 loop is CASTTTGGGLLDTQYF. CDR3 coding DNA: TGCGCCAGCACCACAACGGGCGGGGGTCTACTGGATACGCAGTATTTT.

The gene calls are TRBV5-6 and TRBJ2-1; 10 bases agree with TRBD2. The junction had 9 bases not matched to a gene; V was cut back by 10 bases and J by 5 bases. Germline CDR1 reads SGHDT; CDR2 reads YYEEEE. The CDR3 runs 14 residues. DNA of the CDR3: TGTGCCTCCACCTATAGCGGGAGGAACAATGAGCAGTTCTTC. Translated, it gives CASTYSGRNNEQFF.

CDR3 protein: CASSLGTANYGYTF. The CDR3 DNA reads TGTGCCAGCAGCCTAGGGACAGCTAACTATGGCTACACCTTC. The chain employs TRBV7-9 and TRBJ1-2; TRBD1 matches at 7 bases. The CDR3 has 14 residues. After removal of 5 bases from V and 0 bases from J, the junction contained 3 bases not matched to a gene. Germline loops: CDR1 SEHNR, CDR2 FQNEAQ (reference sequence).

J is TRBJ1-2 and V is TRBV7-8; TRBD1 matches at 7 bases. Germline CDR1 SGHVS, CDR2 FQNEAQ. V was clipped by 6 bases and J by 7 bases; unmatched bases: 8. CDR3 length: 13 amino acids. CDR3 bases: TGTGCCAGCAGGGCCGGACAGGCTCTTGGCTACACCTTC. This gives the protein CASRAGQALGYTF.

This chain links TRBV5-1 with TRBJ2-1, with D possibly matching TRBD2 (6 bases). Trimming removed 0 bases from V and 4 bases from J, with 11 bases in between. The CDR3 spans 15 residues. Germline V lookup: CDR1 SGHRS, CDR2 YFSETQ. The CDR3 loop is CASSLAGVQYNEQFF. The CDR3 bases are TGCGCCAGCAGCTTGGCGGGAGTCCAGTACAATGAGCAGTTCTTC.

In this sample, this clone turned up a few times. J is TRBJ2-5 and V is TRBV13; 8 bases are a match to TRBD2. V shed 0 bases and J 4 bases; nucleotides not matched to a gene: 4. The length of the CDR3 is 15 residues. Germline V lookup: CDR1 PRHDT, CDR2 FYEKMQ (reference sequence). Here the CDR3 DNA reads TGTGCCAGCAGCTTAGGGAGAGGACTAGCAGAGACCCAGTACTTC. It translates to CASSLGRGLAETQYF.